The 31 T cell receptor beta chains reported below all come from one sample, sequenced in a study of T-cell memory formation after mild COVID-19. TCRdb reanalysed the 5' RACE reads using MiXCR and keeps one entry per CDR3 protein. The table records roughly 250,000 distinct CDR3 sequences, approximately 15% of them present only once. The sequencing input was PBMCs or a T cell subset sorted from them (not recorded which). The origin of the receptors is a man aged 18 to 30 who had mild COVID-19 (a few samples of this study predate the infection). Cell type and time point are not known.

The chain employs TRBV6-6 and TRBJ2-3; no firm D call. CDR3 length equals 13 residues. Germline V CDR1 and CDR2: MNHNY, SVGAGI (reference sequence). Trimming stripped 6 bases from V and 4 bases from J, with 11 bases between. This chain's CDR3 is CASRDLGPDTQYF. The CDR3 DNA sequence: TGTGCCAGCAGGGACCTCGGCCCAGATACGCAGTATTTT.

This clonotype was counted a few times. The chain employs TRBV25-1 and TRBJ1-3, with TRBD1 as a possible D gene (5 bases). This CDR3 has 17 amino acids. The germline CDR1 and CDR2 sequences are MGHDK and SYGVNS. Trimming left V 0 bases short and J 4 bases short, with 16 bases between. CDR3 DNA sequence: TGTGCCAGCAGTGAATACCTATCCGGGACGGGGGGAAACACCATATATTTT. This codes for CASSEYLSGTGGNTIYF.

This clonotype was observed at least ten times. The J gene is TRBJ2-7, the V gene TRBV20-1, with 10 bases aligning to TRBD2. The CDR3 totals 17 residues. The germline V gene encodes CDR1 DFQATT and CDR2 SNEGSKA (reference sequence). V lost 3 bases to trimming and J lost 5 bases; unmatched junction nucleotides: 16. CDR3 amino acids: CSASPITSGVGNHEQYV. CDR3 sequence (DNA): TGCAGTGCTAGCCCGATAACTAGCGGGGTAGGTAACCACGAGCAGTACGTC.

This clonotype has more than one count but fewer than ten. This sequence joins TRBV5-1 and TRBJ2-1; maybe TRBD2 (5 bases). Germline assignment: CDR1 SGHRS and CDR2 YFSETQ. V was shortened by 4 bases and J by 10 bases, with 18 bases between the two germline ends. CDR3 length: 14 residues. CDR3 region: CASSRLKDGGEQFF. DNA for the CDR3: TGCGCCAGCAGCAGGCTAAAGGACGGCGGGGAGCAGTTCTTC. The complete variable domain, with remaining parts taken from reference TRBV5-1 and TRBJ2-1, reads KAGVTQTPRYLIKTRGQQVTLSCSPISGHRSVSWYQQTPGQGLQFLFEYFSETQRNKGNFPGRFSGRQFSNSRSEMNVSTLELGDSALYLCASSRLKDGGEQFFGPGTRLTVL.

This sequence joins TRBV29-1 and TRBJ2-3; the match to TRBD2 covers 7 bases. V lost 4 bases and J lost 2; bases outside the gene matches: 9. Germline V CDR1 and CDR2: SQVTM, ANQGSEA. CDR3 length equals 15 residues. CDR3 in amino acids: CSVVGRGRSTDTQYF. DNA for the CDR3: TGCAGCGTTGTTGGGCGGGGGAGATCCACAGATACGCAGTATTTT.

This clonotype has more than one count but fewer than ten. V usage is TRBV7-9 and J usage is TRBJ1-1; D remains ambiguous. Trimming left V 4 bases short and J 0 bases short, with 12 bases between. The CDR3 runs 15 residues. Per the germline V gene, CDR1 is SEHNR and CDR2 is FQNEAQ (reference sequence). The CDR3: CASSYQAGMNTEAFF. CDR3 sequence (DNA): TGTGCCAGCAGCTATCAGGCTGGCATGAACACTGAAGCTTTCTTT.

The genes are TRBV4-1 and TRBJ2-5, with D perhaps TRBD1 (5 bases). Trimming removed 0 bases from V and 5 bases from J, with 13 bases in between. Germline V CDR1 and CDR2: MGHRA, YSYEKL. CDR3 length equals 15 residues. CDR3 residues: CASSQEGVLKETQYF. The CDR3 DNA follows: TGCGCCAGCAGCCAAGAAGGGGTCCTAAAGGAGACCCAGTACTTC.

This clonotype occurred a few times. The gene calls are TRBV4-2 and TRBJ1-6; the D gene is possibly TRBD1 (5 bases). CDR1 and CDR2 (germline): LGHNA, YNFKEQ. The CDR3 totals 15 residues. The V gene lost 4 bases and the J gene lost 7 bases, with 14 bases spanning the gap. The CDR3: CASSPKGRGNSPLHF. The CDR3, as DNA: TGTGCCAGCAGCCCCAAGGGCCGGGGGAATTCACCCCTCCACTTT.

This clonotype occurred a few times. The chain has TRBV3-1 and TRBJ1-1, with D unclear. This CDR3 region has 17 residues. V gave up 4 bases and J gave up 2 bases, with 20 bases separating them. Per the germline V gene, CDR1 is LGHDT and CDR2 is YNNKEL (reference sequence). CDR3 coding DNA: TGTGCCAGCAGCCCGTGGGGATCGGATGCGGGTAACACTGAAGCTTTCTTT. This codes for CASSPWGSDAGNTEAFF.

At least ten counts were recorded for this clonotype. This chain's CDR3 is CASRTGVGTEAFF. CDR3 DNA sequence: TGTGCCAGCAGGACAGGGGTGGGGACTGAAGCTTTCTTT. The rearrangement joins TRBV12-3 or TRBV12-4 to TRBJ1-1, with 8 bases lining up with TRBD1. V dropped 6 bases and J dropped 5; count of bases not matched to a gene: 5. There are 13 residues in the CDR3.

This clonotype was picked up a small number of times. CDR3 sequence: CASSSGRGLQETQYF. The CDR3 DNA sequence: TGCGCCAGCAGCTCTGGACGGGGGTTACAAGAGACCCAGTACTTC. The V gene is TRBV5-1, the J gene TRBJ2-5; D might be TRBD2 (6 bases). Trimming stripped 3 bases from V and 2 bases from J, with 14 bases between. The germline V gene has CDR1 SGHRS and CDR2 YFSETQ. This CDR3 spans 15 amino acids. The full variable domain, completed using reference TRBV5-1 and TRBJ2-5, is KAGVTQTPRYLIKTRGQQVTLSCSPISGHRSVSWYQQTPGQGLQFLFEYFSETQRNKGNFPGRFSGRQFSNSRSEMNVSTLELGDSALYLCASSSGRGLQETQYFGPGTRLLVL.

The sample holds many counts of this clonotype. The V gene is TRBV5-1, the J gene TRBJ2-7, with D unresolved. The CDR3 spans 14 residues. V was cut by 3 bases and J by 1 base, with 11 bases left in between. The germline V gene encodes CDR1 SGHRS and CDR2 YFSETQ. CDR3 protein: CASSWRPVSYEQYF. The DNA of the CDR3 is TGCGCCAGCAGCTGGAGACCCGTATCCTACGAGCAGTACTTC.

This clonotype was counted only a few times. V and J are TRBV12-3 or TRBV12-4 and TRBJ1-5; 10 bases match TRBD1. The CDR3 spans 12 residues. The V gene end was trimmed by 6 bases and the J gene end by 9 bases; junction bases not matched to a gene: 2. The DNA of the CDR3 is TGTGCCAGCAGCCGGGACAGGGGGCCCCAGCATTTT. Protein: CASSRDRGPQHF.

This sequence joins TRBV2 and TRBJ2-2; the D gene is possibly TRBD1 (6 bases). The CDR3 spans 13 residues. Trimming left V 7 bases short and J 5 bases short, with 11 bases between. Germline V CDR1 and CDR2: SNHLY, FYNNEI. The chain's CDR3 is CASTQGRTGELFF. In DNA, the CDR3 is TGTGCCAGCACACAGGGAAGAACCGGGGAGCTGTTTTTT.

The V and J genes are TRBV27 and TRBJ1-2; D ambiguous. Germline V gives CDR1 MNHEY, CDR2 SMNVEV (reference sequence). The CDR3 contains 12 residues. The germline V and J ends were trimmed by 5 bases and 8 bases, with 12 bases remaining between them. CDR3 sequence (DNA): TGTGCCAGCAGTAACGACGGCTGGGGCTACACCTTC. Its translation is CASSNDGWGYTF.

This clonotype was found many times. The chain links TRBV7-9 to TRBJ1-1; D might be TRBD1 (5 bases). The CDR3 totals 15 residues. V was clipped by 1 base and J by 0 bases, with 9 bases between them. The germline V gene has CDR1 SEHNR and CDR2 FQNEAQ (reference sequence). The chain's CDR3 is CASSLVAGLNTEAFF. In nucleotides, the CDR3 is TGTGCCAGCAGCTTAGTTGCGGGGCTGAACACTGAAGCTTTCTTT. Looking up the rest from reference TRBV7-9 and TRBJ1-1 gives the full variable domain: DTGVSQNPRHKITKRGQNVTFRCDPISEHNRLYWYRQTLGQGPEFLTYFQNEAQLEKSRLLSDRFSAERPKGSFSTLEIQRTEQGDSAMYLCASSLVAGLNTEAFFGQGTRLTVV.

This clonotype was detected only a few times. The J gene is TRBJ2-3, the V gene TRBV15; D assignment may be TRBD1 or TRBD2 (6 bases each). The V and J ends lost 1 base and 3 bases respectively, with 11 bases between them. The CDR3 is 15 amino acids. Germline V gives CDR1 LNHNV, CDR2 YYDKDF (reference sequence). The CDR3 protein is CATSRGGAGTDTQYF. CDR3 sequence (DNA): TGTGCCACCAGCAGAGGGGGGGCGGGGACAGATACGCAGTATTTT.

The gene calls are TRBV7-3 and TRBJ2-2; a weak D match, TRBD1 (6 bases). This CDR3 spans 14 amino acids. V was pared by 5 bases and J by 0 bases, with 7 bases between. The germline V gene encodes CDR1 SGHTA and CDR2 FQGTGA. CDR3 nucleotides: TGTGCCAGCAGCGGACAGCCGAACACCGGGGAGCTGTTTTTT. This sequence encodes CASSGQPNTGELFF.

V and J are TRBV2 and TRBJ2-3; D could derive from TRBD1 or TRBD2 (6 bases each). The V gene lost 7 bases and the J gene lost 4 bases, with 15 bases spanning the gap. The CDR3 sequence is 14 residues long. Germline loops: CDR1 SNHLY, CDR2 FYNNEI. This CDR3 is CASMGGRAADTQYF. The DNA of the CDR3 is TGTGCCAGCATGGGGGGCAGGGCCGCAGATACGCAGTATTTT.

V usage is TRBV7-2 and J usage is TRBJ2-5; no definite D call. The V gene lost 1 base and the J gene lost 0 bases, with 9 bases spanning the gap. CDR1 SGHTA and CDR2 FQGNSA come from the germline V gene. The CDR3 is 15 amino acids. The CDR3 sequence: CASSLDPLHQETQYF. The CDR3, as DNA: TGTGCCAGCAGCTTAGATCCCCTTCACCAAGAGACCCAGTACTTC.

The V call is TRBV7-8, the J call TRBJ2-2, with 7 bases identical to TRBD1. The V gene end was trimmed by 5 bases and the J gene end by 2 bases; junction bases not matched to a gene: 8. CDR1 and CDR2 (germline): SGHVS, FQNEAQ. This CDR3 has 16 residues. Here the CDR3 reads CASSKRQGTNTGELFF. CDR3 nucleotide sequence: TGTGCCAGCAGCAAGCGACAGGGCACAAACACCGGGGAGCTGTTTTTT.

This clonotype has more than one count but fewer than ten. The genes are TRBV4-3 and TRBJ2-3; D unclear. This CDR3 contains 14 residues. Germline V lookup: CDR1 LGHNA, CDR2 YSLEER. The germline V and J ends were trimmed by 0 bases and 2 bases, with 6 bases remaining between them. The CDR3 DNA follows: TGCGCCAGCAGCCAAGATCGGTACACAGATACGCAGTATTTT. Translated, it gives CASSQDRYTDTQYF.

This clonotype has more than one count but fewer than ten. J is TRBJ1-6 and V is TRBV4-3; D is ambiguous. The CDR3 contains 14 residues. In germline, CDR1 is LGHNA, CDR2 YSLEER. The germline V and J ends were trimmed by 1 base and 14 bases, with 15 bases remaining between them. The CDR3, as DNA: TGCGCCAGCAGCCAAGTGGTGGGCTCCTGGGCCCTCCACTTT. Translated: CASSQVVGSWALHF.

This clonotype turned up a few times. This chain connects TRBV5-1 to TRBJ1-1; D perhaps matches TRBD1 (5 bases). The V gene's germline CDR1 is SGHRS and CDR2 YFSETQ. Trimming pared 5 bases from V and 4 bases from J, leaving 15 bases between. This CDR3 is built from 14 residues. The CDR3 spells CASRIAGTGTEAFF. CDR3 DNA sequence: TGCGCCAGCAGGATAGCCGGGACGGGCACTGAAGCTTTCTTT.

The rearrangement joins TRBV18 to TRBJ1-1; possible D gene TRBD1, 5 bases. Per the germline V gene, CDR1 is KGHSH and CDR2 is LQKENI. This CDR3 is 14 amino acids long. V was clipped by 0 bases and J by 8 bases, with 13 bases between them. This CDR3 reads CASSPPGGQGEAFF. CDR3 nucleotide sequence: TGTGCCAGCTCACCACCGGGTGGGCAGGGCGAAGCTTTCTTT.

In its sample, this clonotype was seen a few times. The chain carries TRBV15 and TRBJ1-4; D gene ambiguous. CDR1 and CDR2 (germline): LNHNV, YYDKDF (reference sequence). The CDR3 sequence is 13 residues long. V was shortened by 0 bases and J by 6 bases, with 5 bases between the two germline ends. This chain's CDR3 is CATSRDGDEKLFF. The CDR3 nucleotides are TGTGCCACCAGCAGAGATGGGGATGAAAAACTGTTTTTT.

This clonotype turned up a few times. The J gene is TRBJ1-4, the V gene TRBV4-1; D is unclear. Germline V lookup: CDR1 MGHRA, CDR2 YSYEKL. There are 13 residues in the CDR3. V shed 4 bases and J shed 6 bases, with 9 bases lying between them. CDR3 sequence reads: CASSLGRYEKLFF. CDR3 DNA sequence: TGCGCCAGCAGCCTCGGGCGGTATGAAAAACTGTTTTTT.

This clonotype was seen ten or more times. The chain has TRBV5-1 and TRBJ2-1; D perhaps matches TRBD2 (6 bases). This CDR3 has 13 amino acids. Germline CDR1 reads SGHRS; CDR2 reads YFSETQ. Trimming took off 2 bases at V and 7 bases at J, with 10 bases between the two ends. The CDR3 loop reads CASSLGTLNEQFF. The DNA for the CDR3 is TGCGCCAGCAGCTTAGGGACTTTAAATGAGCAGTTCTTC.

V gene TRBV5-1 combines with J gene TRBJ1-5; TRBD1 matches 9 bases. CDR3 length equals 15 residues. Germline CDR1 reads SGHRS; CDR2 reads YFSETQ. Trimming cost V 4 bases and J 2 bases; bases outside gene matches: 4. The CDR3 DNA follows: TGCGCCAGCAGCGTGACAGGGGGTCGCAATCAGCCCCAGCATTTT. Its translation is CASSVTGGRNQPQHF.

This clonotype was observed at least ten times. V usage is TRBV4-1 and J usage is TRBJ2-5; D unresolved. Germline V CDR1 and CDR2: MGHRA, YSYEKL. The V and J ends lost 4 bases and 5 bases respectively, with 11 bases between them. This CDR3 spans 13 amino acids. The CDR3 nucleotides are TGCGCCAGCAGCCCCCCGGTTCTGGAGACCCAGTACTTC. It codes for CASSPPVLETQYF.

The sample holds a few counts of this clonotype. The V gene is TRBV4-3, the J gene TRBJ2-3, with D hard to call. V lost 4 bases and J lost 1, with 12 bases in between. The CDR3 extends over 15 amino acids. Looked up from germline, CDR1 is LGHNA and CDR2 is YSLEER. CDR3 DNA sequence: TGCGCCAGCAGCCCCAAGAGAGGCCGCACAGATACGCAGTATTTT. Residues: CASSPKRGRTDTQYF.